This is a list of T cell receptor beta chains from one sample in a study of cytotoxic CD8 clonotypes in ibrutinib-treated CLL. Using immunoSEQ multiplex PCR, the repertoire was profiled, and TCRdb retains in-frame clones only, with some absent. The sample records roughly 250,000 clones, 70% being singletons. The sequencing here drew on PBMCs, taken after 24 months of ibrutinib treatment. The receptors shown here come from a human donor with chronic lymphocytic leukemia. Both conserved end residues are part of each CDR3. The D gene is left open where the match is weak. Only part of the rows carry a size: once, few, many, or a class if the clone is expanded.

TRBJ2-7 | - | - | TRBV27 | TGTGCCAGCAGTTTATTGGCTAACTCCGGCGAGCAGTACTTC | CASSLLANSGEQYF
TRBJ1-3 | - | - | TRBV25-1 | TGTGCCAGCAGTGGCGCTGGAAACACCATATATTTT | CASSGAGNTIYF
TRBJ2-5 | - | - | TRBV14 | TGTGCCAGCAGCCAAGATGATTTGAGTGGGGAGACCCAGTACTTC | CASSQDDLSGETQYF
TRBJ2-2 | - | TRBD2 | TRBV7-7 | TGTGCTAGCGGTGGAGCGGGAGGGCCGGGCACCGGGGAGCTGTTTTTT | CASGGAGGPGTGELFF
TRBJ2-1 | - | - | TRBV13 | TGTGCCAGCAGCCAAAGGGTGCAAAGTGGGCAGTTCTTC | CASSQRVQSGQFF
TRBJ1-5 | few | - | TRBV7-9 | TGTGCCAGCAGCCGGCAGGAAAACAATCAGCCCCAGCATTTT | CASSRQENNQPQHF
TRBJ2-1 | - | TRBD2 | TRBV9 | TGTGCCAGCAGCTTTCGACTAGCGGGAGTCTCCTACAATGAGCAGTTCTTC | CASSFRLAGVSYNEQFF
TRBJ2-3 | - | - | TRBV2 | TGTGCCAGCCCGTTTGCAGACTCACTGGCAGATACGCAGTATTTT | CASPFADSLADTQYF
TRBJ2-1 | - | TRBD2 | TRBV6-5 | TGTGCCAGCAGTTACGGGACTAGCGAATACAATGAGCAGTTCTTC | CASSYGTSEYNEQFF
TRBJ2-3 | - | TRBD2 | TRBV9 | TGTGCCAGCAGTGTTAGCGGGATTGACACAGATACGCAGTATTTT | CASSVSGIDTDTQYF
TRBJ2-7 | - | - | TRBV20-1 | TGCAGTGCTAGGTTAGGGGTCGAGCAGTACTTC | CSARLGVEQYF
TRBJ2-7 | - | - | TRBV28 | TGTGCCAGCAGTTTACTGGAGGGGCAGCGGACCTACGAGCAGTACTTC | CASSLLEGQRTYEQYF
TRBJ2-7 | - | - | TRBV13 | TGTGCCAGCAGATTACAGTTCTACGAGCAGTACTTC | CASRLQFYEQYF
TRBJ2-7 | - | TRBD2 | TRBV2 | TGTGCCAGCAGCGCGACTAGCGGGAGGTTCTACGAGCAGTACTTC | CASSATSGRFYEQYF
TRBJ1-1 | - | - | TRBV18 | TGTGCCAGCTCACCACAGGGTATGGCTTTCTTT | CASSPQGMAFF
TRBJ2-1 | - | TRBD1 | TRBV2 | TGTGCCAGCAGTCAGCCGGGACAGGGAGGGAATGAGCAGTTCTTC | CASSQPGQGGNEQFF
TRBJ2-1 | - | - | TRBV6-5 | TGTGCCAGCAGTGTCTTACCTCTGGCCAATGAGCAGTTCTTC | CASSVLPLANEQFF
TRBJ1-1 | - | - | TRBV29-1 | TGCAGCGTTGAAAAGGGCATGAACACTGAAGCTTTCTTT | CSVEKGMNTEAFF
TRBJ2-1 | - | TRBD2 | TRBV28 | TGTGCCAGTACCGCGGGAGGTTGGTCCTACAATGAGCAGTTCTTC | CASTAGGWSYNEQFF
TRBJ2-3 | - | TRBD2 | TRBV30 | TGTGCCTGGAGTGTACGTCGGGAGGGTACAGATACGCAGTATTTT | CAWSVRREGTDTQYF
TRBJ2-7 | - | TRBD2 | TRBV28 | TGTGCCAGCAGTTTAACTAGCGGGAGAATCAACGAGCAGTACTTC | CASSLTSGRINEQYF
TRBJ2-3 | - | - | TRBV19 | TGTGCCAGTAGAATCAGGGGTCGGTCTCCCACAGATACGCAGTATTTT | CASRIRGRSPTDTQYF
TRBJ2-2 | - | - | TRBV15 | TGTGCCACCATGAGCGGTCCCATGGACGGGGAGCTGTTTTTT | CATMSGPMDGELFF
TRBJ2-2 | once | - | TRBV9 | TGTGCCAGCAGCGTAGGGAGACAGGTTGCCGGGGAGCTGTTTTTT | CASSVGRQVAGELFF
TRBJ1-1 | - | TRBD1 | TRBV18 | TGTGCCAGCTCAGCCGACAGGGTGAACACTGAAGCTTTCTTT | CASSADRVNTEAFF
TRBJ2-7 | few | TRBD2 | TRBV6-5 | TGTGCCAGCAGTTACTCCACTAGCGTGGGAGGCTACGAGCAGTACTTC | CASSYSTSVGGYEQYF
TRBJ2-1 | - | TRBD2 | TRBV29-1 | TGCAGCGCCGAGCGGGAGTGGGGCAATGAGCAGTTCTTC | CSAEREWGNEQFF
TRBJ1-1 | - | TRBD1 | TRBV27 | TGTGCCAGCAAAGAGGCAGGGGGCGCGAGCACTGAAGCTTTCTTT | CASKEAGGASTEAFF
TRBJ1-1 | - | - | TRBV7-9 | TGTGCCAGCAGTCAAGGGACTGGATACACTGAAGCTTTCTTT | CASSQGTGYTEAFF
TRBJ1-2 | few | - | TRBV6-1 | TGTGCCAGCAGTAGTTCAGTGGTGAGCTACACCTTC | CASSSSVVSYTF
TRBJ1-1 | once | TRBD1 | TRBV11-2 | TGTGCCAGCAGCCCGGGACAGGGGGTCACTGAAGCTTTCTTT | CASSPGQGVTEAFF
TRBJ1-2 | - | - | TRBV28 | TGTGCCAGCAGTTTAAAGCCGGCAGGGGTAGGCTACACCTTC | CASSLKPAGVGYTF
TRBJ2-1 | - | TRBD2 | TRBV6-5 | TGTGCCAGCCGCGGGGGGCGGGATAACAATGAGCAGTTCTTC | CASRGGRDNNEQFF
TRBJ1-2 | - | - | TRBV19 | TGTGCCAGTAGTTCAACGGGGCTCGCTAACTATGGCTACACCTTC | CASSSTGLANYGYTF
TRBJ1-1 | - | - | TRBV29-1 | TGCAGCGTTGGAATAACGACTGAAGCTTTCTTT | CSVGITTEAFF
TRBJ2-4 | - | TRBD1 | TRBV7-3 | TGTGCCAGCAGCTTAGGGTTTGGGACAGAAGGCATTCAGTACTTC | CASSLGFGTEGIQYF
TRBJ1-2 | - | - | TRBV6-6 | TGTGCCAGCAGTAACCGACAGGAAACTAACTATGGCTACACCTTC | CASSNRQETNYGYTF
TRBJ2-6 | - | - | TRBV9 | TGTGCCAGCAGCGTAGCCCAAACTGGGGTTCCGGGGGCCAACGTCCTGACTTTC | CASSVAQTGVPGANVLTF
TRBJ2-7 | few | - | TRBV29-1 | TGCAGCGTTGTGGTCGGCGAGCAGTACTTC | CSVVVGEQYF
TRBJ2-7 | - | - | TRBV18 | TGTGCCAGCCGCCGAACCCGGTCCGAGCAGTACTTC | CASRRTRSEQYF
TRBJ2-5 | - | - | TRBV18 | TGTGCCAGCTCACCGGGGGGTCGAGAGACCCAGTACTTC | CASSPGGRETQYF
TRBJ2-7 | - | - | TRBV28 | TGTGCCAGCAGCCCAGGGGGGGGCGCTGCCTACGAGCAGTACTTC | CASSPGGGAAYEQYF
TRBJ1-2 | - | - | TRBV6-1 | TGTGCCAGCAGAGAAATGGACAGCCTAATAACTTACTATGGCTACACCTTC | CASREMDSLITYYGYTF
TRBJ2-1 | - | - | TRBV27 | TGTGCCAGCAGTTTAGGTGGTTCGGGACTCCCGTTCTTC | CASSLGGSGLPFF
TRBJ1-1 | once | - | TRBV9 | TGTGCCAGCAGCGCGGAGGGGATTAAGGGGTTGACTGAAGCTTTCTTT | CASSAEGIKGLTEAFF
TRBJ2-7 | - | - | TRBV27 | TGTGCCAGCAGTTTGGGTTTGGGGTACGAGCAGTACTTC | CASSLGLGYEQYF
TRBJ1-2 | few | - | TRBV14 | TGTGCCAGCAGCAGGGACCTTCTTCGCCACACCTTC | CASSRDLLRHTF
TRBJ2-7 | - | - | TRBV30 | TGTGCCTGGAGCGGTCCGAATCAAAGTTACGAGCAGTACTTC | CAWSGPNQSYEQYF
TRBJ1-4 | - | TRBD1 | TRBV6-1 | TGTGCCAGCAGGCTCGGACAGGGTAATGAAAAACTGTTTTTT | CASRLGQGNEKLFF
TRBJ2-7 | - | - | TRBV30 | TGTGCCTGGGGAGCCTACGAGCAGTACTTC | CAWGAYEQYF
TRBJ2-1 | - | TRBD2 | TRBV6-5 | TGTGCCAGCAGTTACTCGACTAGCGGGATGAATGAGCAGTTCTTC | CASSYSTSGMNEQFF